Shown below are 20 T cell receptor beta chains from a single sample sequenced in a study of T cell clonotyping in hematopoietic cell transplantation. Assay: immunoSEQ multiplex PCR; the TCRdb copy retains only in-frame clones and omits some. The sample lists about 4,800 clones; roughly 20% were seen once. The specimen comprised PBMCs, sampled 180 days after allogeneic stem cell transplant. The source of these receptors is a young adult male patient who had an allogeneic stem cell transplant, so the T cells may come from the graft donor. Some clones in this sample may be carry-over from other donors' samples.

This clone was counted between two and nine times. This chain links TRBV7-9 with TRBJ2-7; D is unclear. Germline CDR1 is SEHNR and CDR2 is FQNEAQ (reference sequence). The CDR3 contains 15 residues. V gave up 5 bases and J gave up 9 bases, with 23 bases separating them. The CDR3 reads CASSPDRGQIGSQYF. DNA for the CDR3: TGTGCCAGCAGCCCCGATCGAGGCCAAATCGGTTCGCAGTACTTC.

The chain links TRBV7-3 to TRBJ1-2; no reliable D call. The germline gives CDR1 SGHTA, CDR2 FQGTGA. There are 15 residues in the CDR3. V was cut by 0 bases and J by 4 bases, with 12 bases left in between. CDR3 residues: CASSLTNSGLYGYTF. CDR3 coding DNA: TGTGCCAGCAGCTTAACCAACAGCGGACTCTATGGCTACACCTTC.

V usage is TRBV30 and J usage is TRBJ1-2; D unresolved. The CDR3 contains 16 residues. Germline loops: CDR1 GTSNPN, CDR2 SVGIG (reference sequence). Trimming cost V 4 bases and J 2 bases, with 20 bases left between them. The CDR3 DNA sequence: TGTGCCTGGACCCGACAAACTCCCATCAAGAACTATGGCTACACCTTC. It is translated as CAWTRQTPIKNYGYTF.

The table lists this clone with a few counts. This rearrangement joins TRBV25-1 to TRBJ2-7, with D maybe TRBD2 (5 bases). Per germline, CDR1 MGHDK and CDR2 SYGVNS. V lost 3 bases and J 1 base, leaving 16 bases between the germline ends. The CDR3 is made up of 16 amino acids. The CDR3 DNA reads as TGTGCCAGCAGTGATCAGGCGGGTACAAGTTCCTACGAGCAGTACTTC. Protein: CASSDQAGTSSYEQYF.

This chain links TRBV29-1 with TRBJ1-5; the D is unclear. Germline V gene sequence: CDR1 SQVTM, CDR2 ANQGSEA. The CDR3 consists of 13 residues. Trimming stripped 7 bases from V and 3 bases from J, with 13 bases between. The CDR3 is CSASGGYNQPQHF. CDR3 in DNA: TGCAGCGCTTCAGGAGGGTACAATCAGCCCCAGCATTTT.

This chain joins TRBV30 and TRBJ2-7, with a tentative D call TRBD1 (6 bases). Per germline, CDR1 GTSNPN and CDR2 SVGIG (reference sequence). The CDR3 is made up of 15 amino acids. V was shortened by 5 bases and J by 1 base, with 18 bases between the two germline ends. CDR3 sequence: CAWRDNTMLSYEQYF. For the CDR3, the DNA is TGTGCCTGGCGGGACAATACAATGTTATCCTACGAGCAGTACTTC.

The chain couples TRBV30 to TRBJ1-2; D remains unclear. The CDR3 has 11 amino acids. V gave up 5 bases and J gave up 4 bases, with 8 bases separating them. The germline CDR1 and CDR2 sequences are GTSNPN and SVGIG (reference sequence). The DNA for the CDR3 is TGTGCCTGGGGCTCCTCCTATGGCTACACCTTC. Protein product: CAWGSSYGYTF.

This clone is labeled medium-sized. The chain couples TRBV9 to TRBJ1-3; TRBD1 matches at 7 bases. The CDR3 runs 15 residues. Losses at the gene ends were 0 bases for V and 1 base for J; bases not matched to a gene: 1. In germline, CDR1 is SGDLS, CDR2 YYNGEE. The CDR3 DNA is TGTGCCAGCAGCGTAGAGACAGGGTCTGGAAACACCATATATTTT. Translating it yields CASSVETGSGNTIYF.

This clone was detected only a few times. The V call is TRBV25-1, the J call TRBJ2-7; TRBD2 is a possible D gene (5 bases). In germline, CDR1 is MGHDK, CDR2 SYGVNS. The CDR3 covers 13 residues. V lost 1 base and J 12 bases, leaving 16 bases between the germline ends. The CDR3 DNA sequence: TGTGCCAGCAGTGAATCCCAGTCTAGCCCTAGGTACTTC. Protein: CASSESQSSPRYF.

There are a few counts of this clone. The chain joins TRBV30 to TRBJ1-5; 12 bases match TRBD1. Trimming removed 1 base from V and 9 bases from J; junction bases left unmatched: 7. Looked up from germline, CDR1 is GTSNPN and CDR2 is SVGIG (reference sequence). The CDR3 is 15 amino acids. The CDR3, as DNA: TGTGCCTGGAGTGGGGGGACAGGGGGCTGGGGGCCCCAGCATTTT. Protein: CAWSGGTGGWGPQHF. The complete variable domain, with remaining parts taken from reference TRBV30 and TRBJ1-5, reads SQTIHQWPATLVQPVGSPLSLECTVEGTSNPNLYWYRQAAGRGLQLLFYSVGIGQISSEVPQNLSASRPQDRQFILSSKKLLLSDSGFYLCAWSGGTGGWGPQHFGDGTRLSIL.

This clone was found a few times. The chain has TRBV25-1 and TRBJ1-4, with D perhaps matching TRBD1 (5 bases). There are 15 residues in the CDR3. V was pared by 4 bases and J by 2 bases, with 11 bases between. Looked up from germline, CDR1 is MGHDK and CDR2 is SYGVNS. The DNA of the CDR3 is TGTGCCAGCAGTGTTCGGGGGGAGACTAATGAAAAACTGTTTTTT. This encodes CASSVRGETNEKLFF.

The gene calls are TRBV30 and TRBJ2-5, with 10 bases matching TRBD1. V was clipped by 2 bases and J by 7 bases; unmatched bases: 7. The CDR3 has 14 residues. Germline V gene lookup returns CDR1 GTSNPN and CDR2 SVGIG (reference sequence). For the CDR3, the DNA is TGTGCCTGGAGTCTGAGCGGACAGGGGGGGACCCAGTACTTC. This codes for CAWSLSGQGGTQYF. The whole variable domain, remainder taken from reference TRBV30 and TRBJ2-5, is SQTIHQWPATLVQPVGSPLSLECTVEGTSNPNLYWYRQAAGRGLQLLFYSVGIGQISSEVPQNLSASRPQDRQFILSSKKLLLSDSGFYLCAWSLSGQGGTQYFGPGTRLLVL.

This chain connects TRBV6-5 to TRBJ1-2; D is uncertain. The CDR3 runs 15 residues. From germline, CDR1 is MNHEY and CDR2 SVGAGI. The V end was cut by 7 bases, the J end by 5 bases, with 20 bases between. The CDR3 loop reads CASTLSSAAPYGYTF. The CDR3 nucleotides read TGTGCCAGCACCCTAAGCTCTGCAGCTCCTTATGGCTACACCTTC.

The chain joins TRBV29-1 to TRBJ1-2; no firm D call. The CDR3 has 12 amino acids. The V end lost 3 bases, the J end lost 7 bases, and 12 bases lay between the germline ends. The germline V gene has CDR1 SQVTM and CDR2 ANQGSEA. This CDR3 reads CSVDRTSSGYTF. The DNA of the CDR3 is TGCAGCGTTGATCGGACTTCCAGTGGCTACACCTTC.

This clone counts as medium-sized. CDR3 DNA sequence: TGTGCCTGGAGTCCTACATCTTACGAGCAGTACTTC. It yields the protein CAWSPTSYEQYF. V and J are TRBV30 and TRBJ2-7, with no clear D. CDR1 is GTSNPN, CDR2 SVGIG, per germline (reference sequence). V gave up 2 bases and J gave up 4 bases, with 9 bases separating them. CDR3 length equals 12 residues.

This clone was detected only a few times. This chain uses TRBV7-2 with TRBJ2-2; D unclear. Germline values: CDR1 SGHTA, CDR2 FQGNSA. The V gene lost 1 base and the J gene lost 0 bases, with 3 bases spanning the gap. This CDR3 is built from 14 residues. CDR3 sequence: CASSLGANTGELFF. The CDR3, as DNA: TGTGCCAGCAGCTTAGGAGCGAACACCGGGGAGCTGTTTTTT.

Sample share makes this clone medium-sized. This chain uses TRBV6-5 with TRBJ2-7, with D tentatively TRBD1 (6 bases). The CDR3 totals 14 residues. Trimming cost V 6 bases and J 7 bases, with 19 bases left between them. The V gene's germline CDR1 is MNHEY and CDR2 SVGAGI. CDR3 in amino acids: CASSQTGPTGEQYF. CDR3 nucleotides: TGTGCCAGCAGCCAAACAGGGCCCACGGGGGAGCAGTACTTC.

This clone was seen a few times. The rearrangement uses TRBV30 and TRBJ1-5, with D perhaps matching TRBD1 (5 bases). The CDR3 runs to 14 residues. The V gene's germline CDR1 is GTSNPN and CDR2 SVGIG (reference sequence). V was pared by 0 bases and J by 7 bases, with 13 bases between. The chain's CDR3 is CAWSVPGEVQPQHF. In nucleotides, the CDR3 is TGTGCCTGGAGTGTACCGGGGGAGGTCCAGCCCCAGCATTTT.

This clone was detected only once. The chain joins TRBV30 to TRBJ2-1, with D possibly matching TRBD2 (6 bases). CDR1 is GTSNPN and CDR2 is SVGIG in the germline V gene (reference sequence). V gave up 2 bases and J gave up 3 bases, with 14 bases separating them. The CDR3 consists of 15 residues. CDR3 nucleotides: TGTGCCTGGAGTCCGGGTAGCGGTGACTACAATGAGCAGTTCTTC. It specifies CAWSPGSGDYNEQFF.

This clone was picked up one time. This chain links TRBV30 with TRBJ1-2; D might be TRBD1 (5 bases). Trimming cost V 1 base and J 2 bases, with 11 bases left between them. From germline, CDR1 is GTSNPN and CDR2 SVGIG (reference sequence). The CDR3 loop spans 14 amino acids. The CDR3 spells CAWSGSRVNYGYTF. The CDR3 coding sequence is TGTGCCTGGAGTGGGAGCAGGGTAAACTATGGCTACACCTTC.